Listed below are T cell receptor beta chains from one sample, sequenced in a study of T cell clonotyping in hematopoietic cell transplantation. Method: immunoSEQ multiplex PCR; TCRdb's copy keeps in-frame clones and lacks some. Found here are 30,000 to 45,000 clones, approximately 89% of them singletons; the top ten hold almost 2%. The sequencing input was peripheral blood mononuclear cells. The receptors were sampled from a woman aged 40 to 50 in good health. Some clones in this sample may be carry-over from other donors' samples. Each CDR3 is given with its conserved first and last residue. A D gene is named only where the DNA matches it firmly. The listing skips clone size in some rows; elsewhere it reads once, few, many or a size class.

V gene	CDR3 length	J gene	clone size	D gene	CDR3 DNA	CDR3 protein
TRBV5-1	17	TRBJ2-2	-	-	TGCGCCAGCAGCCAGGCCGGGACGGACGCGAACACCGGGGAGCTGTTTTTT	CASSQAGTDANTGELFF
TRBV6-1	14	TRBJ2-3	-	TRBD2	TGTGCCAGCAGTGCTAGCGGGGTCACAGATACGCAGTATTTT	CASSASGVTDTQYF
TRBV7-2	18	TRBJ2-3	-	-	TGTGCCAGCAGCTCCTGGTCCTCTAGCGCAACTAGCACAGATACGCAGTATTTT	CASSSWSSSATSTDTQYF
TRBV29-1	13	TRBJ2-7	once	TRBD2	TGCAGCGTTGCGGGCGGGAGAGCCTACGAGCAGTACTTC	CSVAGGRAYEQYF
TRBV30	12	TRBJ1-4	once	-	TGTGCCGGGGGGGGGATTAATGAAAAACTGTTTTTT	CAGGGINEKLFF
TRBV5-1	14	TRBJ1-2	few	-	TGCGCCAGCAGCCCTGGGACAACCTTCGGGGGCTACACCTTC	CASSPGTTFGGYTF
TRBV28	15	TRBJ1-4	-	-	TGTGCCAGCAGTGAAATGACAGCGACCCATGAAAAACTGTTTTTT	CASSEMTATHEKLFF
TRBV2	16	TRBJ2-1	-	-	TGTGCCAGCAGTGAAAACCCAGGGAACCTAGGGGATGAGCAGTTCTTC	CASSENPGNLGDEQFF
TRBV10-1	13	TRBJ2-7	-	-	TGCGCCAGCAGTGAGTCAACGACCTACGAGCAGTACTTC	CASSESTTYEQYF
TRBV14	19	TRBJ2-6	-	TRBD1	TGTGCCAGCAGCTCAACCCGGGACAGGGTCAACTCTGGGGCCAACGTCCTGACTTTC	CASSSTRDRVNSGANVLTF
TRBV5-1	15	TRBJ2-3	-	-	TGCGCCAGCACCTGGGGCAGCGGGAGCACAGATACGCAGTATTTT	CASTWGSGSTDTQYF
TRBV7-9	15	TRBJ2-7	-	-	TGTGCCAGCAGCTTAGGAAGTACGGAGCCGGGCGAGCAGTACTTC	CASSLGSTEPGEQYF
TRBV27	14	TRBJ1-2	few	-	TGTGCCAGCAGTTTCGGGGGCGCGGGCTATGGCTACACCTTC	CASSFGGAGYGYTF
TRBV4-1	16	TRBJ1-5	-	TRBD1	TGCGCCAGCAGCGAAGGGACAGAATATAGCAATCAGCCCCAGCATTTT	CASSEGTEYSNQPQHF
TRBV19	13	TRBJ1-2	-	-	TGTGCCAGTGGAGCGACGGCAGGCGATGGCTACACCTTC	CASGATAGDGYTF
TRBV28	14	TRBJ1-2	once	-	TGTGCCAGCAGAGCATCGTCCCCGGACTATGGCTACACCTTC	CASRASSPDYGYTF
TRBV19	16	TRBJ1-2	-	TRBD1	TGTGCCAGTAGTACTACCGGGACAGGGGGGGGCTATGGCTACACCTTC	CASSTTGTGGGYGYTF
TRBV6-5	13	TRBJ2-2	-	-	TGTGCCAGCAGGCCTGTTGGCACCGGGGAGCTGTTTTTT	CASRPVGTGELFF
TRBV30	13	TRBJ1-1	-	-	TGTGCCTGGAGTAGCGACCAGAACACTGAAGCTTTCTTT	CAWSSDQNTEAFF
TRBV4-3	12	TRBJ1-1	-	-	TGCGCCAGCAGCCAAGTAGACACTGAAGCTTTCTTT	CASSQVDTEAFF
TRBV19	16	TRBJ2-3	once	-	TGTGCCAGTAGTATAGCTTGGGGGGTAAGCACAGATACGCAGTATTTT	CASSIAWGVSTDTQYF
TRBV28	14	TRBJ1-2	-	TRBD1	TGTGCCAGCAGTTGGGGGCAGGGGGCTGGTGGCTACACCTTC	CASSWGQGAGGYTF
TRBV30	15	TRBJ2-3	-	-	TGTGCCTGGAGTGTACTGGGACCCGACAGAGATACGCAGTATTTT	CAWSVLGPDRDTQYF
TRBV30	13	TRBJ1-6	-	-	TGTGCCTGGACCGGGCAGGGTAATTCACCCCTCCACTTT	CAWTGQGNSPLHF
TRBV28	13	TRBJ2-7	once	-	TGTGCCAGCAGTTTAGGGGACCGGAGGTCGCAGTACTTC	CASSLGDRRSQYF
TRBV28	18	TRBJ2-5	-	TRBD2	TGTGCCAGCACCCCGAGAGGTGGACTAGCGGGAGTGGGAGAGACCCAGTACTTC	CASTPRGGLAGVGETQYF
TRBV28	16	TRBJ1-5	-	-	TGTGCCAGCAGTTCGGCCCTTCCAAGTTTCAATCAGCCCCAGCATTTT	CASSSALPSFNQPQHF
TRBV20-1	10	TRBJ2-7	-	-	TGCAGTGCTAGGATGGGGGAGCAGTACTTC	CSARMGEQYF
TRBV2	16	TRBJ2-3	-	-	TGTGCCAGCCCAGAAAGAAGAGGGGGGGCCGCAGATACGCAGTATTTT	CASPERRGGAADTQYF
TRBV28	15	TRBJ2-3	-	-	TGTGCCAGCAGAATCCCATCGGGGGCCGGAGATACGCAGTATTTT	CASRIPSGAGDTQYF
TRBV5-8	13	TRBJ2-7	-	TRBD1	TGTGCCAGCAGCTTTGGACAGGGCAGCGAGCAGTACTTC	CASSFGQGSEQYF
TRBV25-1	13	TRBJ2-7	-	-	TGTGCCAGTCGCCAGGCGGGCCACTACGAGCAGTACTTC	CASRQAGHYEQYF
TRBV7-2	14	TRBJ2-1	once	-	TGTGCCAGCAGCTTAGCGCGGGGAGACAGGGAACAGTTCTTC	CASSLARGDREQFF
TRBV19	13	TRBJ2-3	once	-	TGTGCCAGTATGGAGGGGCGGACAGATACGCAGTATTTT	CASMEGRTDTQYF
TRBV19	13	TRBJ2-7	-	-	TGTGCCAGTAGTCCCACGGGATCCTACGAGCAGTACTTC	CASSPTGSYEQYF
TRBV4-3	16	TRBJ2-3	-	TRBD1	TGCGCCAGCAGCCAAGGGGCCCAGGGGGCCGTAGATACGCAGTATTTT	CASSQGAQGAVDTQYF
TRBV9	13	TRBJ1-1	-	-	TGTGCCAGCAGCGGAGGACAGAACACTGAAGCTTTCTTT	CASSGGQNTEAFF
TRBV28	15	TRBJ2-2	-	-	TGTGCCAGCAGTGTCCGGACAGCGCCCACCGGGGAGCTGTTTTTT	CASSVRTAPTGELFF
TRBV15	15	TRBJ1-1	-	-	TGTGCCACCAGCAGATCGGGGACAACGAACACTGAAGCTTTCTTT	CATSRSGTTNTEAFF
TRBV9	15	TRBJ2-1	-	-	TGTGCCAGCAGCGTACGAGAGAGGGCGGATCTTGAGCAGTTCTTC	CASSVRERADLEQFF
TRBV30	14	TRBJ2-1	-	-	TGTGCCTGGACCCCCCTGTCCTGGGACAATGAGCAGTTCTTC	CAWTPLSWDNEQFF
TRBV7-8	15	TRBJ1-1	-	-	TGTGCCAGCAGCTCCGGAGGACAGTTTTCCGCTGAAGCTTTCTTT	CASSSGGQFSAEAFF
TRBV5-1	15	TRBJ2-7	-	TRBD1	TGCGCCAGCAGCTTGGGTACAGGGGGCTGGGGCGAGCAGTACTTC	CASSLGTGGWGEQYF
TRBV11-1	17	TRBJ1-3	-	-	TGTGCCAGCAGCTCCGAGCCGGGACTCAGCTCTGGAAACACCATATATTTT	CASSSEPGLSSGNTIYF
TRBV19	14	TRBJ2-7	-	-	TGTGCCAGTAGTGCACAGTCTCAGGGTTACGAGCAGTACTTC	CASSAQSQGYEQYF
TRBV30	15	TRBJ1-1	-	-	TGTGCCTGGTTGAACCGGGGGGTGACGAACACTGAAGCTTTCTTT	CAWLNRGVTNTEAFF
TRBV30	16	TRBJ2-5	once	TRBD2	TGTGCCTGGAGTGTAATCGGGAAGCGGGGCCAAGAGACCCAGTACTTC	CAWSVIGKRGQETQYF
TRBV6-6	13	TRBJ2-7	-	-	TGTGCCAGCAGTTACGGGGCCTCCTACGAGCAGTACTTC	CASSYGASYEQYF
TRBV6-5	15	TRBJ2-7	-	TRBD2	TGTGCCAGCAGCCGAGGGACTAGCGAATCCCACGAGCAGTACTTC	CASSRGTSESHEQYF
TRBV28	15	TRBJ1-4	-	TRBD1	TGTGCCAGCAGTCAGACCGGGACAGTAAATGAAAAACTGTTTTTT	CASSQTGTVNEKLFF